The 6 T cell receptor beta chains presented below share a single source sample, sequenced in a study of OX40 agonist ivuxolimab in advanced cancers. Receptors were amplified or captured by the immunoSEQ multiplex PCR assay. The source is immuneACCESS, and TCRdb retained only in-frame sequences with V and J called. Part of the clones is not carried over; for the studies checked, unresolved V genes explain less than half of this, and the remainder is unexplained. The sample table shows about 100,000 clones, and more than 75% are seen once. The top ten clones comprise 0.71% of the sample. Sample: CD4+ or CD8+ T cells sorted from blood, taken in a trial of the OX40 agonist ivuxolimab. These receptors all stem from an adult with an advanced solid tumor such as melanoma, head and neck, liver or kidney cancer.

The CDR3 DNA sequence: TGTGCCAGCAGCCAAGCGGATCAGCAGTACTTC. Translated, it gives CASSQADQQYF. The V and J genes are TRBV14 and TRBJ2-7, with no clear D. The CDR3 spans 11 residues. The V gene's germline CDR1 is SGHDN and CDR2 FVKESK. Trimming removed 1 base from V and 8 bases from J, with 6 bases in between.

The rearrangement links TRBV7-3 to TRBJ1-2, with a tentative D call TRBD1 (5 bases). CDR1 is SGHTA and CDR2 is FQGTGA in the germline V gene. The CDR3 extends over 14 amino acids. Trimming took 5 bases from V and 5 from J, leaving 15 bases between them. DNA of the CDR3: TGTGCCAGCAGCCTGCACGGGACTGAGTATGGCTACACCTTC. It encodes CASSLHGTEYGYTF.

The rearrangement links TRBV5-5 to TRBJ2-1; a weak D match, TRBD1 (7 bases). This CDR3 has 14 residues. The germline CDR1 and CDR2 sequences are SGHKS and YYEKEE (reference sequence). V shed 6 bases and J shed 8 bases, with 18 bases lying between them. The CDR3 nucleotides read TGTGCCAGCACCCTCCCCAGGGGGGCGGATGAGCAGTTCTTC. As protein: CASTLPRGADEQFF.

The chain couples TRBV6-5 to TRBJ2-1; 9 bases line up with TRBD2. Per the germline V gene, CDR1 is MNHEY and CDR2 is SVGAGI. After removal of 6 bases from V and 7 bases from J, the junction contained 10 bases not matched to a gene. The CDR3 runs to 15 residues. The CDR3 bases are TGTGCCAGCAGGACCCTAGCGGGGACGAGGAATGAGCAGTTCTTC. It specifies CASRTLAGTRNEQFF.

This clone was observed once. The chain joins TRBV5-1 to TRBJ1-3; the D gene is possibly TRBD1 (5 bases). V lost 4 bases, J lost 2 bases, and 13 bases lay in between. CDR1 and CDR2 (germline): SGHRS, YFSETQ. There are 15 residues in the CDR3. CDR3 protein: CASSASGNPGNTIYF. The CDR3 bases are TGCGCCAGCAGCGCCTCAGGGAATCCTGGAAACACCATATATTTT.

The chain joins TRBV7-6 to TRBJ2-2; 11 nucleotides line up with TRBD2. CDR1 and CDR2 (germline): SGHVS, FNYEAQ. After removal of 1 base from V and 4 bases from J, the junction contained 8 bases not matched to a gene. The length of the CDR3 is 18 residues. As DNA, the CDR3 is TGTGCCAGCAGCTTAGTGGGCCTAGCGGGAGGTCGCACCGGGGAGCTGTTTTTT. Translation: CASSLVGLAGGRTGELFF.